The 26 T cell receptor beta chains listed next were all sequenced from one sample in a study of T cell responses to AZD1222 COVID-19 vaccine. TCRdb's copy holds only in-frame clones and misses some; the assay was immunoSEQ multiplex PCR. Of more than 75,000 clones listed, roughly 80% are singletons. This material consisted of peripheral blood, taken 28 days after the second AZD1222 dose. The source is an adult who received the AZD1222 COVID-19 vaccine.

This chain connects TRBV3-1 (or the pseudogene TRBV3-2) to TRBJ1-4; weak D call: TRBD1 (6 bases). The CDR3 runs to 15 residues. Trimming cost V 4 bases and J 4 bases, with 13 bases left between them. In germline, CDR1 is LGHDT, CDR2 YNNKEL (reference sequence). CDR3 coding DNA: TGTGCCAGCAGCCGAACGGGACATCTTAATGAAAAACTGTTTTTT. Translated, it gives CASSRTGHLNEKLFF.

The rearrangement joins TRBV18 to TRBJ2-1; possible D gene TRBD2, 6 bases. The CDR3 is made up of 14 amino acids. V was trimmed by 3 bases and J by 10 bases, leaving 16 bases between them. The germline CDR1 and CDR2 sequences are KGHSH and LQKENI. The CDR3 loop is CASSPNGLATEQFF. CDR3 bases: TGTGCCAGCTCACCGAACGGGCTAGCGACGGAGCAGTTCTTC.

The chain uses TRBV5-4 and TRBJ2-5; tentative D call: TRBD2 (5 bases). The CDR3 has 17 amino acids. Germline assignment: CDR1 SGHNT and CDR2 YYREEE (reference sequence). Trimming left V 1 base short and J 5 bases short, with 21 bases between. The CDR3 DNA follows: TGTGCCAGCAGCTTGTCCTCTGGTGGGAGTGTGGGGGAGACCCAGTACTTC. Amino acids: CASSLSSGGSVGETQYF.

This clone was picked up a small number of times. The chain carries TRBV7-8 and TRBJ2-4, with a possible D match to TRBD1 (5 bases). The CDR3 runs to 13 residues. The V gene's germline CDR1 is SGHVS and CDR2 FQNEAQ. Trimming shortened V by 3 bases and J by 8 bases, and 11 bases separated the two germline ends. CDR3 protein: CASSLYRPDIQYF. The CDR3 region has the DNA TGTGCCAGCAGCTTGTACAGGCCGGACATTCAGTACTTC.

The CDR3 sequence is CASSWGTGNTEAFF. CDR3 coding DNA: TGTGCCAGCAGCTGGGGGACGGGGAACACTGAAGCTTTCTTT. This chain uses TRBV5-5 with TRBJ1-1; a possible D gene is TRBD1 (5 bases). Germline V gives CDR1 SGHKS, CDR2 YYEKEE (reference sequence). Trimming removed 3 bases at V and 1 base at J, with 10 bases between. The CDR3 is 14 amino acids. The complete variable domain, with remaining parts taken from reference TRBV5-5 and TRBJ1-1, reads DAGVTQSPTHLIKTRGQQVTLRCSPISGHKSVSWYQQVLGQGPQFIFQYYEKEERGRGNFPDRFSARQFPNYSSELNVNALLLGDSALYLCASSWGTGNTEAFFGQGTRLTVV.

The chain joins TRBV19 to TRBJ2-7; D could derive from TRBD1 or TRBD2 (5 bases each). The germline CDR1 and CDR2 sequences are LNHDA and SQIVND (reference sequence). The CDR3 is 13 residues long. With 5 bases removed from V and 5 bases from J, the gap between germline ends came to 13 bases. The CDR3 loop is CASSLRGTDEQYF. CDR3 bases: TGTGCCAGTAGTCTCCGGGGCACGGACGAGCAGTACTTC.

The chain joins TRBV6-1 to TRBJ1-4, with D tentatively TRBD1 (5 bases). The CDR3 covers 15 residues. Trimming took off 1 base at V and 8 bases at J, with 14 bases between the two ends. Germline CDR1 reads MNHNS; CDR2 reads SASEGT. This CDR3 reads CASSEVGRAGEKLFF. DNA of the CDR3: TGTGCCAGCAGTGAAGTCGGCAGGGCTGGGGAAAAACTGTTTTTT.

This clone has just one count. The V and J genes are TRBV6-5 and TRBJ1-4; D is ambiguous. V was pared by 4 bases and J by 2 bases, with 11 bases between. Germline values: CDR1 MNHEY, CDR2 SVGAGI. The CDR3 runs 15 residues. The CDR3 reads CASSLWEGTNEKLFF. The CDR3 bases are TGTGCCAGCAGTTTGTGGGAAGGTACTAATGAAAAACTGTTTTTT.

V and J are TRBV13 and TRBJ2-3; D is unresolved. The CDR3 is 12 amino acids. Germline V gives CDR1 PRHDT, CDR2 FYEKMQ (reference sequence). The V and J ends lost 5 bases and 0 bases respectively, with 3 bases between them. Written as DNA, the CDR3 is TGTGCCAGCAGCCGAAGCACAGATACGCAGTATTTT. Translated, it gives CASSRSTDTQYF.

The chain combines TRBV29-1 with TRBJ1-5, with TRBD1 matching over 8 bases. Germline CDR1 and CDR2: SQVTM and ANQGSEA. V dropped 6 bases and J dropped 4; count of bases not matched to a gene: 5. CDR3 length: 13 residues. The CDR3 is CSVDQGANQPQHF. The DNA of the CDR3 is TGCAGCGTCGATCAGGGGGCGAATCAGCCCCAGCATTTT.

This rearrangement joins TRBV12-3 or TRBV12-4 to TRBJ2-2; D is unresolved. The V gene lost 6 bases and the J gene lost 8 bases, with 10 bases spanning the gap. CDR3 size: 12 residues. The CDR3 protein is CASSPLVGELFF. The CDR3 DNA is TGTGCCAGCAGCCCCTTGGTGGGGGAGCTGTTTTTT.

This chain connects TRBV28 to TRBJ1-2; D perhaps matches TRBD1 (5 bases). The CDR3 consists of 13 residues. The germline V gene has CDR1 MDHEN and CDR2 SYDVKM. V shed 2 bases and J shed 8 bases, with 12 bases lying between them. The chain's CDR3 is CASSLRMGDGYTF. In DNA form, the CDR3 reads TGTGCCAGCAGTTTAAGGATGGGGGACGGCTACACCTTC.

The CDR3, as DNA: TGTGCCAGCAGCCCACTGGCAGGAGGGGTTAGCAATCAGCCCCAGCATTTT. Its translation: CASSPLAGGVSNQPQHF. The gene calls are TRBV5-8 and TRBJ1-5; TRBD1 might be the D (5 bases). Germline V gene data show CDR1 as SGHTS and CDR2 as YDEGEE. This CDR3 spans 17 amino acids. V lost 4 bases, J lost 0 bases, and 17 bases lay in between.

This chain uses TRBV24-1 with TRBJ2-1, with 8 bases that match TRBD1. V was clipped by 2 bases and J by 7 bases; unmatched bases: 9. The CDR3 has 16 amino acids. Germline V CDR1 and CDR2: KGHDR, SFDVKD. DNA of the CDR3: TGTGCCACCAGTGATTCAAGGCAGGGGGCGTCAAATGAGCAGTTCTTC. Its protein product is CATSDSRQGASNEQFF.

The chain links TRBV10-3 to TRBJ2-1; TRBD2 agrees at 10 bases. The CDR3 consists of 15 residues. Germline values: CDR1 ENHRY, CDR2 SYGVKD. V lost 6 bases and J lost 9; bases outside the gene matches: 11. CDR3 protein: CAIRAGASGGGEQFF. DNA for the CDR3: TGTGCCATCAGAGCCGGGGCTAGCGGGGGCGGTGAGCAGTTCTTC.

The chain joins TRBV29-1 to TRBJ2-5; D remains unclear. The CDR3 has 13 amino acids. Trimming left V 4 bases short and J 3 bases short, with 12 bases between. The germline V gene encodes CDR1 SQVTM and CDR2 ANQGSEA. The CDR3: CSVARWQEETQYF. The CDR3 region has the DNA TGCAGCGTTGCTCGGTGGCAGGAAGAGACCCAGTACTTC. Combining the CDR3 with reference TRBV29-1 and TRBJ2-5 gives the whole variable domain SAVISQKPSRDICQRGTSLTIQCQVDSQVTMMFWYRQQPGQSLTLIATANQGSEATYESGFVIDKFPISRPNLTFSTLTVSNMSPEDSSIYLCSVARWQEETQYFGPGTRLLVL.

The chain couples TRBV7-8 to TRBJ2-3; TRBD1 matches at 8 bases. This CDR3 spans 15 amino acids. With V trimmed by 7 bases and J by 2 bases, 8 bases remained unmatched. From germline, CDR1 is SGHVS and CDR2 FQNEAQ. CDR3 DNA: TGTGCCAGCACCGACAGGGACAGGTCCACAGATACGCAGTATTTT. As protein: CASTDRDRSTDTQYF.

The genes are TRBV11-2 and TRBJ2-7; tentative D call: TRBD2 (5 bases). V was clipped by 5 bases and J by 3 bases, with 14 bases between them. The CDR3 has 14 amino acids. Per germline, CDR1 SGHAT and CDR2 FQNNGV. The CDR3 DNA reads TGTGCCAGCAGCCCTCCGGGGTGGGGCTACGAGCAGTACTTC. It yields the protein CASSPPGWGYEQYF.

The count of this clone is one. The chain is built from TRBV27 and TRBJ2-7, with 7 bases identical to TRBD1. The CDR3 is made up of 13 amino acids. CDR1 and CDR2 from the germline V gene are MNHEY and SMNVEV (reference sequence). V gave up 4 bases and J gave up 0 bases; unmatched junction bases: 0. As DNA, the CDR3 is TGTGCCAGCAGTTGGGACAGCTCCTACGAGCAGTACTTC. It translates to CASSWDSSYEQYF.

V usage is TRBV7-3 and J usage is TRBJ1-6, with 9 bases aligning to TRBD1. Unmatched junction bases numbered 11, after V lost 1 base and J lost 7 bases. CDR1 and CDR2 (germline): SGHTA, FQGTGA. The CDR3 has 18 amino acids. The CDR3 protein is CASSLNAQGTGSNSPLHF. Written as DNA, the CDR3 is TGTGCCAGCAGCTTAAACGCCCAAGGGACAGGGAGCAATTCACCCCTCCACTTT. Based on the CDR3 plus reference TRBV7-3 and TRBJ1-6, the full variable domain is GAGVSQTPSNKVTEKGKYVELRCDPISGHTALYWYRQSLGQGPEFLIYFQGTGAADDSGLPNDRFFAVRPEGSVSTLKIQRTERGDSAVYLCASSLNAQGTGSNSPLHFGNGTRLTVT.

The chain links TRBV27 to TRBJ1-2; the match to TRBD1 covers 8 bases. This CDR3 comprises 14 residues. The trim removed 5 bases at V and 6 bases at J, leaving 8 bases unmatched. Per germline, CDR1 MNHEY and CDR2 SMNVEV (reference sequence). The DNA of the CDR3 is TGTGCCAGCAGTGCGGTGACAGGGGTAAATGGCTACACCTTC. Translated: CASSAVTGVNGYTF.

V and J are TRBV6-2 or TRBV6-3 and TRBJ2-1; 8 bases fit TRBD2. Germline V gene lookup returns CDR1 MNHEY and CDR2 SVGEGT. The CDR3 consists of 13 residues. V shed 4 bases and J 9 bases; nucleotides not matched to a gene: 5. CDR3 amino acids: CASSSSTSGEQFF. CDR3 bases: TGTGCCAGCAGTTCCTCTACTAGCGGTGAGCAGTTCTTC.

The chain combines TRBV28 with TRBJ1-1, with 7 bases aligning to TRBD1. Germline CDR1 reads MDHEN; CDR2 reads SYDVKM. The trim removed 5 bases at V and 4 bases at J, leaving 7 bases unmatched. This CDR3 contains 14 residues. The CDR3 DNA reads as TGTGCCAGCAGTGAAGGCAGGGGGACCACTGAAGCTTTCTTT. Translating gives CASSEGRGTTEAFF. The variable domain in full, completed from reference TRBV28 and TRBJ1-1, reads DVKVTQSSRYLVKRTGEKVFLECVQDMDHENMFWYRQDPGLGLRLIYFSYDVKMKEKGDIPEGYSVSREKKERFSLILESASTNQTSMYLCASSEGRGTTEAFFGQGTRLTVV.

The chain has TRBV28 and TRBJ1-5, with D perhaps matching TRBD1 (6 bases). V was clipped by 6 bases and J by 1 base, with 10 bases between them. This CDR3 contains 14 residues. Looked up from germline, CDR1 is MDHEN and CDR2 is SYDVKM. CDR3 bases: TGTGCCAGCAGCCACCAGGGGAGCAATCAGCCCCAGCATTTT. Protein: CASSHQGSNQPQHF.

The V gene is TRBV20-1, the J gene TRBJ1-5; a possible D gene is TRBD1 (6 bases). Germline V lookup: CDR1 DFQATT, CDR2 SNEGSKA (reference sequence). CDR3 length equals 13 residues. The V end lost 3 bases, the J end lost 3 bases, and 9 bases lay between the germline ends. The CDR3 region is CSASGQNNQPQHF. As DNA, the CDR3 is TGCAGTGCTAGTGGACAGAACAATCAGCCCCAGCATTTT.

This clone was counted between two and nine times. The V gene is TRBV19, the J gene TRBJ2-5; 7 positions agree with TRBD2. Germline V CDR1 and CDR2: LNHDA, SQIVND (reference sequence). V lost 5 bases and J lost 7; bases outside the gene matches: 10. This CDR3 region has 14 residues. CDR3 sequence: CASSSGLEIRTQYF. The CDR3 nucleotides are TGTGCCAGTAGTTCAGGACTAGAGATTCGGACCCAGTACTTC.